This TCR beta chain was captured in a study of blood T cell repertoires in COVID-19. V was clipped by 2 bases and J by 3 bases; unmatched bases: 4. Germline-derived CDR1 and CDR2 are MNHEY and SVGAGI. The CDR3 consists of 16 residues. Using immunoSEQ multiplex PCR, the repertoire was profiled, and TCRdb retains in-frame clones only, with some absent. Of 40,000 to 55,000 clones in the sample, over 75% were seen once. The rearrangement links TRBV6-5 to TRBJ1-5; 10 nucleotides align to TRBD1. The origin of this receptor is a man aged 50-59 years with active COVID-19. Sequencing used peripheral blood. CDR3 protein: CASSYEGQGFNQPQHF. The CDR3 bases are TGTGCCAGCAGTTACGAGGGACAGGGGTTCAATCAGCCCCAGCATTTT.